Sequencing of this T cell receptor beta chain was carried out in a study of shared clonotypes between healthy human individuals. Overall study findings and caveats: For naive CD4 cells, around 5% of clonotypes were shared across a handful of donors.

A note on this clone: Its antigen is currently unknown.

Using immunoSEQ multiplex PCR, the repertoire was profiled, and TCRdb retains in-frame clones only, with some absent. Among roughly 2.2 million clones, 80% to 95% were seen once, and the ten largest hold 0.37%. The V gene's germline CDR1 is MNHNY and CDR2 SVGAGI (reference sequence). The length of the CDR3 is 15 residues. The V segment lost 6 bases and the J segment 10 bases; nucleotides outside the gene matches: 12. The chain joins TRBV6-6 to TRBJ1-4; TRBD1 agrees at 9 bases. The TCR originated in a man between 18 and 29 years old in good health. Some clones in this sample may be carry-over from other donors' samples. Input material: naive CD4+ T cells from PBMCs. Subset of the sample: CD45RA+ positively selected. The chain's CDR3 is CASRPTGTGSGKLFF. The CDR3 coding sequence is TGTGCCAGCAGGCCTACCGGGACAGGGAGTGGAAAACTGTTTTTT.